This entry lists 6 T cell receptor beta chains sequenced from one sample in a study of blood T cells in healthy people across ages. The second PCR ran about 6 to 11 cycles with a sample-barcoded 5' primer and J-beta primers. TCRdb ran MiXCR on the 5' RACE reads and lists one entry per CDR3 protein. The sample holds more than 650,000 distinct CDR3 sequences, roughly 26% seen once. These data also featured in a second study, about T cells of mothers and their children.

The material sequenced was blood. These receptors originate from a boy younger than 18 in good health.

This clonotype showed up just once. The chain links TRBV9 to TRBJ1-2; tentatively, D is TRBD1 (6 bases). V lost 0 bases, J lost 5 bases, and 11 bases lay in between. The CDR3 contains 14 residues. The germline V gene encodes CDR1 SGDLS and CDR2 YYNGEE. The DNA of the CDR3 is TGTGCCAGCAGCGTAGAAAGGGGGGGGTATGGCTACACCTTC. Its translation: CASSVERGGYGYTF.

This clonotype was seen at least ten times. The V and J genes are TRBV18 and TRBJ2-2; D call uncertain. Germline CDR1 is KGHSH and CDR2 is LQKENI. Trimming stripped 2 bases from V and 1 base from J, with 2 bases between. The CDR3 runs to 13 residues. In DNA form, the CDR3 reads TGTGCCAGCTCACCAAGGAACACCGGGGAGCTGTTTTTT. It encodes CASSPRNTGELFF.

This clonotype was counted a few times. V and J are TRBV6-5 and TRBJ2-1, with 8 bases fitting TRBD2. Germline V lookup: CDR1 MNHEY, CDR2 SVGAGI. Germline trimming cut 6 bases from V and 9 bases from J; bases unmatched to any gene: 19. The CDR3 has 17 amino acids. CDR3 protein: CASRHSGGGLINSEQFF. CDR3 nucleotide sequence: TGTGCCAGCAGGCACTCCGGCGGGGGGTTAATCAACAGTGAGCAGTTCTTC.

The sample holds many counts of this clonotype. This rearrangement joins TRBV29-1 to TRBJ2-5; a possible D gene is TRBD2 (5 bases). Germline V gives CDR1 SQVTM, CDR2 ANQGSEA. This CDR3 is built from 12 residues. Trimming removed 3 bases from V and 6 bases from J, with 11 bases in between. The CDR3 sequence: CSVESPGKTQYF. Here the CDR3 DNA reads TGCAGCGTTGAGTCCCCCGGGAAGACCCAGTACTTC. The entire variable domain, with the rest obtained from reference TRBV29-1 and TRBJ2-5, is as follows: SAVISQKPSRDICQRGTSLTIQCQVDSQVTMMFWYRQQPGQSLTLIATANQGSEATYESGFVIDKFPISRPNLTFSTLTVSNMSPEDSSIYLCSVESPGKTQYFGPGTRLLVL.

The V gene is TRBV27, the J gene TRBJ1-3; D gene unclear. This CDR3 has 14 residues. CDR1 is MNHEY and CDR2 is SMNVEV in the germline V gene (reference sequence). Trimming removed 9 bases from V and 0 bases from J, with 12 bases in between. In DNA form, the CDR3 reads TGTGCCAGTGCCCCTAGGGTCTCTGGAAACACCATATATTTT. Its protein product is CASAPRVSGNTIYF.

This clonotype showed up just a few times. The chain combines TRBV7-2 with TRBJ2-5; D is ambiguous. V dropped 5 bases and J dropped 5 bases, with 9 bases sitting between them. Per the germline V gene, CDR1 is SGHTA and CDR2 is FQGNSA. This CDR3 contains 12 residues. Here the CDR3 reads CASSRTSETQYF. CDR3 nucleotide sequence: TGTGCCAGCAGCCGGACGTCTGAGACCCAGTACTTC.